Each of the 5 T cell receptor beta chains below was sequenced from the same sample in a study of T-cell memory formation after mild COVID-19. TCRdb re-derived calls from the 5' RACE reads in MiXCR, one entry per CDR3 protein. The sample lists 470,000 or so distinct CDR3 sequences; approximately 20% were seen once. The sequencing input was PBMCs or a T cell subset sorted from them (not recorded which). The receptors stem from an adult woman who had mild COVID-19 (a few samples of this study predate the infection). Cell type and time point are not known.

The rearrangement joins TRBV12-3 or TRBV12-4 to TRBJ2-7; 12 positions agree with TRBD2. The V segment lost 6 bases and the J segment 4 bases; nucleotides outside the gene matches: 7. The CDR3 loop spans 15 amino acids. This CDR3 is CASSTSGRPPYEQYF. The CDR3 bases are TGTGCCAGCAGCACTAGCGGGAGGCCTCCTTACGAGCAGTACTTC.

This clonotype was picked up many times. The chain links TRBV5-1 to TRBJ2-7; TRBD1 matches at 9 bases. V trimming: 0 bases; J trimming: 2 bases; junction bases outside the gene matches: 3. Looked up from germline, CDR1 is SGHRS and CDR2 is YFSETQ. This CDR3 is 15 amino acids long. CDR3 sequence (DNA): TGCGCCAGCAGCTTGGCCGGGACAGGGACCTACGAGCAGTACTTC. This gives the protein CASSLAGTGTYEQYF. Full variable domain (remainder filled in from reference TRBV5-1 and TRBJ2-7): KAGVTQTPRYLIKTRGQQVTLSCSPISGHRSVSWYQQTPGQGLQFLFEYFSETQRNKGNFPGRFSGRQFSNSRSEMNVSTLELGDSALYLCASSLAGTGTYEQYFGPGTRLTVT.

This clonotype was counted only a few times. This chain connects TRBV19 to TRBJ2-7, with D possibly being TRBD1 or TRBD2 (5 bases each). V gave up 5 bases and J gave up 0 bases, with 11 bases separating them. Germline CDR1 and CDR2: LNHDA and SQIVND (reference sequence). The CDR3 is 14 residues long. CDR3 bases: TGTGCCAGTAGTGAGGGACCGATCTCCTACGAGCAGTACTTC. As protein: CASSEGPISYEQYF.

In this sample, this clonotype turned up a few times. V gene TRBV7-9 combines with J gene TRBJ2-1; perhaps TRBD2 as D (5 bases). This CDR3 contains 18 residues. The V and J ends lost 0 bases and 0 bases respectively, with 15 bases between them. Germline V gives CDR1 SEHNR, CDR2 FQNEAQ (reference sequence). The CDR3 sequence is CASSLAIGRGSSYNEQFF. In DNA, the CDR3 is TGTGCCAGCAGCTTAGCGATTGGACGGGGAAGCTCCTACAATGAGCAGTTCTTC.

This clonotype was observed a few times. The V and J genes are TRBV5-6 and TRBJ2-3; D is possibly TRBD2 (6 bases). Trimming left V 1 base short and J 0 bases short, with 9 bases between. The germline gives CDR1 SGHDT, CDR2 YYEEEE. The CDR3 length is 15 residues. The CDR3, as DNA: TGTGCCAGCAGCTTGTACGGGAGTAGCACAGATACGCAGTATTTT. It yields the protein CASSLYGSSTDTQYF.